This TCR beta chain was sequenced during a study of blood T cell repertoires in COVID-19. Study at large: Samples representing acute and convalescent COVID-19 were sourced from the United States, Italy and Spain.

The length of the CDR3 is 13 residues. V was trimmed by 7 bases and J by 2 bases, leaving 9 bases between them. Germline V gives CDR1 LNHDA, CDR2 SQIVND (reference sequence). Clinical history as reported by participants underpinned cohort assignment. Within 2 weeks before study entry, exposed participants met a COVID-19 case. TCRdb's table, derived via immunoSEQ multiplex PCR, lists solely in-frame clones and lacks some. This sample carries 140,000 to 150,000 clones, approximately 86% of them seen once, and the ten largest clones take roughly 4%. The TCR sequence derives from a woman in her 40s who had been exposed to COVID-19. The V gene is TRBV19, the J gene TRBJ1-5, with TRBD1 as a possible D gene (5 bases). Source material: PBMCs or T cells enriched from blood (not recorded which). The CDR3 sequence is CASTTEGNQPQHF. CDR3 in DNA: TGTGCCAGTACGACAGAGGGCAATCAGCCCCAGCATTTT.